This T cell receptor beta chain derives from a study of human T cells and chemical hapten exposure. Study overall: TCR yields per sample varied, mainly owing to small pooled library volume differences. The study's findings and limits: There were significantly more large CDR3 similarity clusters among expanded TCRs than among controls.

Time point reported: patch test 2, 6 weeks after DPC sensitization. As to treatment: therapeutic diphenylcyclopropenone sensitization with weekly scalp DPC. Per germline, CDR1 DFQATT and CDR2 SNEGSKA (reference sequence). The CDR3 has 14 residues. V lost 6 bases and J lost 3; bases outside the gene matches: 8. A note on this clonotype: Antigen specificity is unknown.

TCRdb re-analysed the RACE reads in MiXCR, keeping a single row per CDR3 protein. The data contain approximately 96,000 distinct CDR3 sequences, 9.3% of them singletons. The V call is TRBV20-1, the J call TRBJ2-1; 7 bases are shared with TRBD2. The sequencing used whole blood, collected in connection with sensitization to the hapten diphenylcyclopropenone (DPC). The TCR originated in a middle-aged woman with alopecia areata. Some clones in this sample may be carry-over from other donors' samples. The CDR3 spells CSALRLAVYNEQFF. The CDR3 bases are TGCAGTGCCTTAAGGCTAGCGGTCTACAATGAGCAGTTCTTC.